The present entry profiles one T cell receptor (beta chain) with its context. Its antigen remains unknown. V lost 4 bases and J 2 bases, leaving 14 bases between the germline ends. This CDR3 spans 15 amino acids. Germline lookup yields CDR1 MGHDK and CDR2 SYGVNS. Orbital computed tomography and thyroid ultrasound, along with TRAb, serum thyroxine and clinical symptoms, underpinned diagnosis. Researchers took RNA transcripts and amplified TCR beta CDR3 regions from them. The first-round RT-PCR employed HTBI primers together with the Qiagen OneStep RT-PCR kit. A multiplex PCR was then performed as the second round. TCRdb processed the multiplex PCR reads anew with MiXCR; each CDR3 protein has one entry. The repertoire holds 650,000 to 900,000 distinct CDR3 sequences, with 40% as singletons. These data come from a study of Graves' ophthalmopathy and Graves' hyperthyroidism. Turning to the study itself: Peripheral blood was gathered at the point of initial diagnosis, before any treatment started. Study-wide results and limits: Blood shared most expanded thyroid clonotypes above 0.001 frequency. Predictions made by the model for ophthalmopathy progression reached under 71% sensitivity and less than 80% specificity.

This TCR came from an adult man with Graves' ophthalmopathy. The specimen sequenced was peripheral blood. V is TRBV25-1 and J is TRBJ2-5; perhaps D is TRBD1 or TRBD2 (7 bases each). The CDR3 DNA sequence: TGTGCCAGCAGTGCGGGGGGCAGGGGGCAAGAGACCCAGTACTTC. This sequence encodes CASSAGGRGQETQYF.